The 8 T cell receptor beta chains below all came from one sample that was sequenced in a study of cytomegalovirus exposure and HLA in healthy donors. The study ran its PCR with 60 Vbeta and 13 Jbeta primers. The method was immunoSEQ multiplex PCR; TCRdb's version includes in-frame clones alone and lacks a portion of them. The data contain around 230,000 clones, around 80% of them singletons. Sequenced sample: PBMCs. These receptors were taken from a boy between 10 and 17 years old in good health and CMV-seronegative.

This rearrangement joins TRBV15 to TRBJ2-7, with D hard to call. Germline V CDR1 and CDR2: LNHNV, YYDKDF (reference sequence). CDR3 length: 15 amino acids. The germline V and J ends were trimmed by 0 bases and 0 bases, with 9 bases remaining between them. The CDR3: CATSREVQASYEQYF. The CDR3 DNA reads TGTGCCACCAGCAGAGAGGTGCAGGCCTCCTACGAGCAGTACTTC.

In DNA, the CDR3 is TGTGCCAGTAGCCTCGTCTACAATGAGCAGTTCTTC. Its translation: CASSLVYNEQFF. This chain connects TRBV19 to TRBJ2-1; D ambiguous. V was clipped by 6 bases and J by 3 bases, with 6 bases between them. There are 12 residues in the CDR3. CDR1 and CDR2 from the germline V gene are LNHDA and SQIVND (reference sequence).

The V and J genes are TRBV9 and TRBJ1-3, with a weak D call TRBD1 (5 bases). Germline V gives CDR1 SGDLS, CDR2 YYNGEE. The CDR3 consists of 16 residues. V was cut by 0 bases and J by 0 bases, with 10 bases left in between. CDR3 bases: TGTGCCAGCAGCGTAGTTCCAGGGATCTCTGGAAACACCATATATTTT. Amino acid sequence: CASSVVPGISGNTIYF.

The rearrangement links TRBV19 to TRBJ2-7; D is possibly TRBD2 (5 bases). This CDR3 region has 12 residues. Trimming stripped 6 bases from V and 2 bases from J, with 8 bases between. The germline gives CDR1 LNHDA, CDR2 SQIVND (reference sequence). The DNA for the CDR3 is TGTGCCAGTAGGGCGGGTCCCTACGAGCAGTACTTC. Encoded protein: CASRAGPYEQYF.

The chain has TRBV4-1 and TRBJ2-3, with 9 bases identical to TRBD2. The V gene end was trimmed by 6 bases and the J gene end by 1 base; junction bases not matched to a gene: 2. CDR1 is MGHRA, CDR2 YSYEKL, per germline. This CDR3 comprises 14 residues. The CDR3 loop reads CASRVAGGTDTQYF. CDR3 DNA: TGCGCCAGCAGGGTAGCGGGAGGCACAGATACGCAGTATTTT.

This clone was detected once. At one end the junction does not follow the germline gene, possibly because of a read error. This sample also contains other DNA sequences that code for the same CDR3. The V gene is TRBV5-4, the J gene TRBJ1-2; 7 bases fit TRBD1. The CDR3 is 17 amino acids. Germline V lookup: CDR1 SGHNT, CDR2 YYREEE (reference sequence). Here the CDR3 reads CASSLKAGTVYNYGYTF. Here the CDR3 DNA reads TGTGCTAGCAGTTTAAAAGCCGGGACAGTATATAACTATGGCTACACCTTC.

A single count supports this clone. The rearrangement links TRBV12-5 to TRBJ1-3; no clear D. CDR1 is LGHNT and CDR2 is FRNRAP in the germline V gene. The length of the CDR3 is 15 residues. V dropped 5 bases and J dropped 0 bases, with 11 bases sitting between them. The CDR3 DNA reads as TGTGCTAGTGGTCTGTCGAGTTACTCTGGAAACACCATATATTTT. Residues: CASGLSSYSGNTIYF.

This chain links TRBV6-5 with TRBJ2-7; maybe TRBD1 (5 bases). CDR1 is MNHEY, CDR2 SVGAGI, per germline. The CDR3 has 12 residues. The ends were cut back, 6 bases at V and 4 bases at J, with 10 bases in the middle. Here the CDR3 DNA reads TGTGCCAGCAGGGGAACAGGTTACGAGCAGTACTTC. Protein product: CASRGTGYEQYF.